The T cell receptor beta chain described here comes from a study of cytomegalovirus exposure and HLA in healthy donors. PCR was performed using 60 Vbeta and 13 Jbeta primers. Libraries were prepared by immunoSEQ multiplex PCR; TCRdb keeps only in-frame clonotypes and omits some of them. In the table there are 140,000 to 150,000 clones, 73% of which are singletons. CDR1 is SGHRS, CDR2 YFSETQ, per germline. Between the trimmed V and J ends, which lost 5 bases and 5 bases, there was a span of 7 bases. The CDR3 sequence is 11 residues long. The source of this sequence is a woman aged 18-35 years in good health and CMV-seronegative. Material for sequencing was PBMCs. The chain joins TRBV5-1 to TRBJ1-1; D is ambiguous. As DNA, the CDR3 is TGCGCCAGCAGGGGAGAGACTGAAGCTTTCTTT. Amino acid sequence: CASRGETEAFF.